The 17 T cell receptor beta chains below were found in one sample sequenced in a study of cytomegalovirus exposure and HLA in healthy donors. With 60 Vbeta and 13 Jbeta primers, the PCR was carried out. Sequenced by immunoSEQ multiplex PCR; TCRdb stores in-frame clones only, minus some. The sample lists fewer than 100,000 clones, under 75% occurring once. Sample: PBMCs. Every receptor here comes from a female donor in good health and CMV-seronegative.

There are a few counts of this clone. The chain combines TRBV2 with TRBJ2-5; tentatively, D is TRBD1 (5 bases). The CDR3 length is 14 residues. Trimming pared 2 bases from V and 2 bases from J, leaving 9 bases between. Looked up from germline, CDR1 is SNHLY and CDR2 is FYNNEI. In DNA form, the CDR3 reads TGTGCCAGCAGTGAACGACAGAGACAAGAGACCCAGTACTTC. Residues: CASSERQRQETQYF. Complete variable domain (other parts from reference TRBV2 and TRBJ2-5): EPEVTQTPSHQVTQMGQEVILRCVPISNHLYFYWYRQILGQKVEFLVSFYNNEISEKSEIFDDQFSVERPDGSNFTLKIRSTKLEDSAMYFCASSERQRQETQYFGPGTRLLVL.

The rearrangement uses TRBV27 and TRBJ2-7; 12 bases fit TRBD2. Germline V gene lookup returns CDR1 MNHEY and CDR2 SMNVEV (reference sequence). CDR3 length: 15 amino acids. V lost 6 bases and J lost 0; bases outside the gene matches: 3. CDR3 amino acids: CASSPTSGSSYEQYF. For the CDR3, the DNA is TGTGCCAGCAGCCCGACTAGCGGGAGCTCCTACGAGCAGTACTTC.

The chain joins TRBV5-8 to TRBJ1-2; the D gene is possibly TRBD1 (6 bases). The germline V gene has CDR1 SGHTS and CDR2 YDEGEE. V was pared by 0 bases and J by 9 bases, with 12 bases between. The CDR3 length is 13 residues. The CDR3: CASSLVWQGSYTF. The CDR3 coding sequence is TGTGCCAGCAGCTTGGTATGGCAGGGGAGCTACACCTTC. Full variable domain (missing parts from reference TRBV5-8 and TRBJ1-2): EAGVTQSPTHLIKTRGQQATLRCSPISGHTSVYWYQQALGLGLQFLLWYDEGEERNRGNFPPRFSGRQFPNYSSELNVNALELEDSALYLCASSLVWQGSYTFGSGTRLTVV.

This clone was picked up a small number of times. The chain has TRBV6-7 and TRBJ1-4; D gene uncertain. TRBV6-7 is labeled an ORF, and its function is uncertain. CDR3 length: 15 amino acids. The V gene lost 8 bases and the J gene lost 8 bases, with 21 bases spanning the gap. The CDR3 DNA sequence: TGTGCCAGCCCCCCCCCACTTGTAAGAAAAGAAAAACTGTTTTTT. Its translation is CASPPPLVRKEKLFF.

The chain is built from TRBV9 and TRBJ2-7; D ambiguous. Germline values: CDR1 SGDLS, CDR2 YYNGEE. This CDR3 is built from 14 residues. V was shortened by 4 bases and J by 2 bases, with 13 bases between the two germline ends. CDR3 in DNA: TGTGCCAGCAGCCCCGATTGGAGAGCCTACGAGCAGTACTTC. Its protein is CASSPDWRAYEQYF.

CDR3 DNA sequence: TGCGCCAGCAGGGGGAGCGGGAGGGCCGAAGAGACCCAGTACTTC. It codes for CASRGSGRAEETQYF. The chain couples TRBV5-1 to TRBJ2-5; 10 nucleotides agree with TRBD2. The V gene end was trimmed by 5 bases and the J gene end by 3 bases; junction bases not matched to a gene: 7. Germline lookup yields CDR1 SGHRS and CDR2 YFSETQ. CDR3 length: 15 amino acids.

The rearrangement uses TRBV30 and TRBJ2-7, with D possibly matching TRBD1 (6 bases). The V and J ends lost 1 base and 6 bases respectively, with 10 bases between them. Germline loops: CDR1 GTSNPN, CDR2 SVGIG (reference sequence). The CDR3 spans 12 residues. The CDR3 DNA reads TGTGCCTGGAGTGGAACCAGGGGCGAGCAGTACTTC. This codes for CAWSGTRGEQYF.

This clone was detected only a few times. The chain couples TRBV6-5 to TRBJ2-7; tentative D call: TRBD2 (5 bases). CDR1 is MNHEY and CDR2 is SVGAGI in the germline V gene. V lost 2 bases to trimming and J lost 7 bases, with 12 bases between them. This CDR3 is 13 amino acids long. Written as DNA, the CDR3 is TGTGCCAGCAGTTACGTAGTAACGGGGGAGCAGTACTTC. Translation gives CASSYVVTGEQYF.

V gene TRBV28 combines with J gene TRBJ2-3; 9 nucleotides agree with TRBD1. This CDR3 comprises 17 residues. Germline V gene data show CDR1 as MDHEN and CDR2 as SYDVKM. V lost 3 bases, J lost 6 bases, and 13 bases stayed unmatched. CDR3 residues: CASSLEGQGMISDTQYF. The CDR3 nucleotides are TGTGCCAGCAGTTTGGAGGGACAGGGTATGATCTCCGATACGCAGTATTTT.

V gene TRBV5-1 combines with J gene TRBJ2-5; 7 bases fit TRBD1. Germline V gene data show CDR1 as SGHRS and CDR2 as YFSETQ. The CDR3 extends over 16 amino acids. Trimming took 0 bases from V and 5 from J; bases not matched to a gene: 10. CDR3 region: CASSLAPDRVAETQYF. The DNA of the CDR3 is TGCGCCAGCAGCTTGGCGCCCGACAGGGTTGCTGAGACCCAGTACTTC.

This chain connects TRBV11-3 to TRBJ1-6, with a weak D call TRBD1 (5 bases). Germline values: CDR1 SGHNT, CDR2 YENEEA. The CDR3 has 15 amino acids. V was shortened by 5 bases and J by 4 bases, with 12 bases between the two germline ends. CDR3 loop: CASSPLGGYNSPLHF. The CDR3 coding sequence is TGTGCCAGCAGCCCGCTGGGGGGTTATAATTCACCCCTCCACTTT.

V usage is TRBV28 and J usage is TRBJ2-4; TRBD1 is a possible D gene (6 bases). This CDR3 is 12 amino acids long. Trimming removed 3 bases from V and 11 bases from J, with 11 bases in between. CDR1 and CDR2 from the germline V gene are MDHEN and SYDVKM. CDR3 nucleotides: TGTGCCAGCAGTTTCGGAGGACAGCTTCAGTACTTC. Its translation: CASSFGGQLQYF.

V is TRBV5-1 and J is TRBJ2-1; 10 bases align to TRBD2. V trimming: 1 base; J trimming: 6 bases; junction bases outside the gene matches: 4. This CDR3 region has 15 residues. Germline CDR1 reads SGHRS; CDR2 reads YFSETQ. DNA of the CDR3: TGCGCCAGCAGCTTGACTAGCGGGGTTTCCAATGAGCAGTTCTTC. Residues: CASSLTSGVSNEQFF.

The chain recombines TRBV11-2 with TRBJ2-5, with D tentatively TRBD2 (6 bases). The germline CDR1 and CDR2 sequences are SGHAT and FQNNGV. The V and J ends lost 5 bases and 5 bases respectively, with 15 bases between them. The CDR3 consists of 14 residues. CDR3 sequence: CASSPGSRAETQYF. CDR3 nucleotide sequence: TGTGCCAGCAGCCCCGGGAGCAGGGCTGAGACCCAGTACTTC.

Only a few counts were recorded for this clone. This chain links TRBV6-5 with TRBJ2-7, with 8 bases aligning to TRBD1. V lost 6 bases and J lost 2; bases outside the gene matches: 6. CDR3 size: 14 residues. Germline V CDR1 and CDR2: MNHEY, SVGAGI. CDR3 sequence: CASRPRTGTYEQYF. The CDR3 nucleotides read TGTGCCAGCAGGCCACGGACAGGGACCTACGAGCAGTACTTC.

The J gene is TRBJ2-1, the V gene TRBV6-4; TRBD2 matches at 8 bases. This CDR3 region has 16 residues. The V gene end was trimmed by 3 bases and the J gene end by 0 bases; junction bases not matched to a gene: 4. Germline V gene sequence: CDR1 MRHNA, CDR2 SNTAGT. CDR3 nucleotides: TGTGCCAGCAGTGAAGCCGGGACTAGCTCCTACAATGAGCAGTTCTTC. Protein product: CASSEAGTSSYNEQFF.

The rearrangement links TRBV10-2 to TRBJ2-7; TRBD2 agrees at 11 bases. This CDR3 is built from 14 residues. CDR1 and CDR2 (germline): WSHSY, SAAADI. V lost 5 bases and J lost 4; bases outside the gene matches: 4. The DNA of the CDR3 is TGCGCCAGCAGTCTGACTAGCGGGGCATACGAGCAGTACTTC. As protein: CASSLTSGAYEQYF.